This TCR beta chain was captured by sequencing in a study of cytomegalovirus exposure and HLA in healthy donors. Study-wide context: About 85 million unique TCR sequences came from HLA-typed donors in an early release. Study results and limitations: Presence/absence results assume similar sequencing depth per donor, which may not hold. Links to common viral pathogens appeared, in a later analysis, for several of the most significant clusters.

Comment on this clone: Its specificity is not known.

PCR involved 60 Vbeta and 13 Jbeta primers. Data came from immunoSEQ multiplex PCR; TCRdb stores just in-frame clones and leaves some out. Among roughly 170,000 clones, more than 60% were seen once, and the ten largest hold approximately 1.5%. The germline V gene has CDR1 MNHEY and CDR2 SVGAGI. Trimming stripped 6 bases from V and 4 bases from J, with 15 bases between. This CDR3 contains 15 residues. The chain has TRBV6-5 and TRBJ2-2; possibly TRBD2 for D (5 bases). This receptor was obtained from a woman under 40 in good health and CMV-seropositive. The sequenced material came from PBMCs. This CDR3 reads CASSPFAGVTGELFF. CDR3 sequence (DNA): TGTGCCAGCAGCCCATTTGCGGGCGTCACCGGGGAGCTGTTTTTT.